A single TCR beta chain is shown here with its context. Its antigen is unidentified. These data are taken from a study of shared clonotypes between healthy human individuals. Regarding the study as a whole: Memory subsets had estimated richness that was generally smaller than that of naive subsets.

Germline V gene lookup returns CDR1 SGHTA and CDR2 FQGNSA. The CDR3 covers 15 residues. V dropped 1 base and J dropped 2 bases, with 9 bases sitting between them. This table comes from immunoSEQ multiplex PCR, and its TCRdb copy is limited to in-frame clones, with some not included. In the table there are 550,000 to 800,000 clones, approximately 79% of which are singletons. The source of this sequence is a young woman in good health. The sample was memory CD4+ T cells sorted from blood. Indicated subset: CD45RA-negative fraction. This chain links TRBV7-2 with TRBJ1-3, with TRBD1 as a possible D gene (6 bases). The CDR3 sequence is CASSLDPGAGNTIYF. The DNA for the CDR3 is TGTGCCAGCAGCTTAGATCCAGGGGCTGGAAACACCATATATTTT.